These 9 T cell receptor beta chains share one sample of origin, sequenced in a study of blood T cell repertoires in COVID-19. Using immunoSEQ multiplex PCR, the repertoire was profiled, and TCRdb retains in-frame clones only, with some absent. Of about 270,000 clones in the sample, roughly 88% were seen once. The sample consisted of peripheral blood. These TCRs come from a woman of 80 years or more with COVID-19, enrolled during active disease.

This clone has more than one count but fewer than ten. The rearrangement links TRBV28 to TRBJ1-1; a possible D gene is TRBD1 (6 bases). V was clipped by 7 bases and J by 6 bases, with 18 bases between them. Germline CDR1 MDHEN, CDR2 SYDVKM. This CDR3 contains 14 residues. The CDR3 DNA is TGTGCCAGCATGAGGTTAGGGGGACGCGCTGAAGCTTTCTTT. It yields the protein CASMRLGGRAEAFF.

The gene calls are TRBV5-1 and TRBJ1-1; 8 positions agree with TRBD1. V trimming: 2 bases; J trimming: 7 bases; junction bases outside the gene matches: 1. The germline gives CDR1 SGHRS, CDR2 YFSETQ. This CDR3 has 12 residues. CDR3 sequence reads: CASSFGQGEAFF. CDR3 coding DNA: TGCGCCAGCAGCTTCGGACAGGGTGAAGCTTTCTTT.

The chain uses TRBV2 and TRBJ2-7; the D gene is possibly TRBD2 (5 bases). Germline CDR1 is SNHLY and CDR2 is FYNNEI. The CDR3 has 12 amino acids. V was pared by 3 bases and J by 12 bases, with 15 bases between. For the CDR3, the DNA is TGTGCCAGCAGTGACCCCGACACCGAGGGGTACTTC. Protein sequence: CASSDPDTEGYF.

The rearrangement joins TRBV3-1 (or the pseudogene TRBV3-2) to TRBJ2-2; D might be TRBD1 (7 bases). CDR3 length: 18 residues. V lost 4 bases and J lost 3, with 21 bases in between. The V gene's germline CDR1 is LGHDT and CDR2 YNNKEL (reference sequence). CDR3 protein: CASSPFRGTALHTGELFF. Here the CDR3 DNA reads TGTGCCAGCAGCCCATTCCGCGGGACAGCCCTGCACACCGGGGAGCTGTTTTTT.

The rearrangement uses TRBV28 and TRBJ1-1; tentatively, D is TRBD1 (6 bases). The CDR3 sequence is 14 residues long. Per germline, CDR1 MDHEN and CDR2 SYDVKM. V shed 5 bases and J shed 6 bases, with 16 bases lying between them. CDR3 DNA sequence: TGTGCCAGCAGTCTACACACAGGGAAGGCTGAAGCTTTCTTT. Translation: CASSLHTGKAEAFF.

The CDR3 sequence is CASTRTGVTEAFF. The CDR3, as DNA: TGTGCCAGCACTCGGACAGGGGTGACTGAAGCTTTCTTT. This rearrangement joins TRBV6-5 to TRBJ1-1, with 9 bases matching TRBD1. V lost 7 bases to trimming and J lost 5 bases; unmatched junction nucleotides: 5. The germline V gene encodes CDR1 MNHEY and CDR2 SVGAGI. The CDR3 contains 13 residues.

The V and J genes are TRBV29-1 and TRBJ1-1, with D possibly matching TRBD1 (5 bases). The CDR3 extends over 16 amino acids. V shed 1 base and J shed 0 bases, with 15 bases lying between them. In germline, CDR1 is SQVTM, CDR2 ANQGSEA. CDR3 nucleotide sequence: TGCAGCGTTGAAGGATTACAGGTGGGGATGAACACTGAAGCTTTCTTT. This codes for CSVEGLQVGMNTEAFF. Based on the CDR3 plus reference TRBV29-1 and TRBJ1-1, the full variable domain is SAVISQKPSRDICQRGTSLTIQCQVDSQVTMMFWYRQQPGQSLTLIATANQGSEATYESGFVIDKFPISRPNLTFSTLTVSNMSPEDSSIYLCSVEGLQVGMNTEAFFGQGTRLTVV.

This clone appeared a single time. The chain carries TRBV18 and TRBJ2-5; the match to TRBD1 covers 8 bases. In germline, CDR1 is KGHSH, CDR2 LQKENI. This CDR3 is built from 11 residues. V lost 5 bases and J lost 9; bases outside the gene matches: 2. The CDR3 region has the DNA TGTGCCAGCTCATCACAGGGGGCCCAGTACTTC. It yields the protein CASSSQGAQYF. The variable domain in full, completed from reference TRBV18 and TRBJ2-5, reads NAGVMQNPRHLVRRRGQEARLRCSPMKGHSHVYWYRQLPEEGLKFMVYLQKENIIDESGMPKERFSAEFPKEGPSILRIQQVVRGDSAAYFCASSSQGAQYFGPGTRLLVL.

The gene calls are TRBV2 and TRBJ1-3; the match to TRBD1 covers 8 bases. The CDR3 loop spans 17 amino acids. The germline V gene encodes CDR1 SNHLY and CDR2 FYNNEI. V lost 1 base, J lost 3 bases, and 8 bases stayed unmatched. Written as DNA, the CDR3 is TGTGCCAGCAGTGAAGGCTTCGACAGGGGATTTGGAAACACCATATATTTT. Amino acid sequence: CASSEGFDRGFGNTIYF. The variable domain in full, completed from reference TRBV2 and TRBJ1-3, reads EPEVTQTPSHQVTQMGQEVILRCVPISNHLYFYWYRQILGQKVEFLVSFYNNEISEKSEIFDDQFSVERPDGSNFTLKIRSTKLEDSAMYFCASSEGFDRGFGNTIYFGEGSWLTVV.